Sequencing of this T cell receptor beta chain was carried out in a study of monozygotic twins with inflammatory bowel disease. Amplification of TCRalpha and TCRbeta cDNA involved two nested PCRs that ran for approximately 17 and 9 cycles. TCRdb reprocessed the 5' RACE reads and keeps a single row for each CDR3 protein, giving no DNA. The table gives approximately 400,000 distinct CDR3 sequences; the top ten clones make up 2% to 3% of it. Looked up from germline, CDR1 is DFQATT and CDR2 is SNEGSKA (reference sequence). This CDR3 has 16 amino acids. The sample taken for sequencing was blood. This chain links TRBV20-1 with TRBJ2-3; TCRdb calls TRBD2, which cannot be checked without DNA. The sequence was collected from a human donor with ulcerative colitis or Crohn's disease, or a healthy co-twin of an affected twin (not recorded which). The CDR3 reads CSARDRAGVPTDAQYF.